These 19 T cell receptor beta chains share one sample of origin, sequenced in a study of CD8 T cells in ankylosing spondylitis. TCRdb processed the 5' RACE reads anew with MiXCR; each CDR3 protein has one entry. Here the sample spans 200,000 to 250,000 distinct CDR3 sequences, about 30% being singletons. The specimen sequenced was blood, either unsorted or a sorted T cell fraction (not recorded which). The receptors stem from a male donor with ankylosing spondylitis or in good health (not recorded which).

The rearrangement joins TRBV5-5 to TRBJ2-1, with 14 bases aligning to TRBD2. The CDR3 length is 15 residues. The junction had 3 bases not matched to a gene; V was cut back by 3 bases and J by 7 bases. Per the germline V gene, CDR1 is SGHKS and CDR2 is YYEKEE (reference sequence). The CDR3 sequence is CASSYGTSGGNEQFF. The CDR3 DNA reads as TGTGCCAGCAGCTACGGGACTAGCGGGGGAAATGAGCAGTTCTTC.

This chain links TRBV4-1 with TRBJ1-5, with D unclear. The CDR3 has 14 amino acids. The germline gives CDR1 MGHRA, CDR2 YSYEKL. Trimming cost V 2 bases and J 0 bases, with 5 bases left between them. CDR3 bases: TGCGCCAGCAGCCAATGGGATAGCAATCAGCCCCAGCATTTT. Protein product: CASSQWDSNQPQHF.

The chain carries TRBV6-2 or TRBV6-3 and TRBJ2-1, with D perhaps assigned TRBD1 or TRBD2 (6 bases each). The CDR3 totals 13 residues. Germline CDR1 MNHEY, CDR2 SVGEGT. V lost 11 bases, J lost 0 bases, and 11 bases lay in between. CDR3 loop: CASRGDSYNEQFF. The CDR3 DNA sequence: TGTGCCTCAAGGGGGGACTCCTACAATGAGCAGTTCTTC.

The chain carries TRBV4-1 and TRBJ1-6; 11 bases agree with TRBD1. CDR1 is MGHRA and CDR2 is YSYEKL in the germline V gene. Germline trimming cut 3 bases from V and 7 bases from J; bases unmatched to any gene: 5. The CDR3 is 16 amino acids. The CDR3 protein is CASSHADRGPNSPLHF. The CDR3 coding sequence is TGCGCCAGCAGCCATGCGGACAGGGGGCCCAATTCACCCCTCCACTTT.

The J gene is TRBJ2-5, the V gene TRBV10-1; D gene unclear. Per germline, CDR1 WNHNN and CDR2 SYGVQD (reference sequence). The CDR3 runs to 13 residues. Trimming shortened V by 6 bases and J by 1 base, and 9 bases separated the two germline ends. CDR3 DNA: TGCGCCAGCAGCGGACCGTTCCAAGAGACCCAGTACTTC. Amino acids: CASSGPFQETQYF.

This clonotype was counted at least ten times. The chain has TRBV20-1 and TRBJ1-1; D remains unclear. The V end was cut by 5 bases, the J end by 1 base, with 5 bases between. Germline values: CDR1 DFQATT, CDR2 SNEGSKA (reference sequence). The CDR3 loop spans 11 amino acids. The CDR3 region is CSAPANTEAFF. The CDR3, as DNA: TGCAGTGCTCCGGCGAACACTGAAGCTTTCTTT.

The V and J genes are TRBV12-3 or TRBV12-4 and TRBJ1-1, with TRBD1 as a possible D gene (5 bases). The CDR3 consists of 12 residues. V gave up 9 bases and J gave up 3 bases, with 11 bases separating them. The CDR3 loop reads CASRREYTEAFF. CDR3 DNA: TGTGCCAGTCGCAGGGAATACACTGAAGCTTTCTTT.

This clonotype was observed a few times. The CDR3 here is CSARRGNTIYF. The CDR3 DNA sequence: TGCAGTGCTAGAAGGGGAAACACCATATATTTT. The chain employs TRBV20-1 and TRBJ1-3; D unclear. The V gene's germline CDR1 is DFQATT and CDR2 SNEGSKA (reference sequence). V was shortened by 2 bases and J by 4 bases, with 3 bases between the two germline ends. The length of the CDR3 is 11 residues.

There are a few counts of this clonotype. The rearrangement uses TRBV10-3 and TRBJ2-3; a possible D gene is TRBD1 (5 bases). Trimming pared 4 bases from V and 3 bases from J, leaving 8 bases between. CDR1 and CDR2 from the germline V gene are ENHRY and SYGVKD. This CDR3 contains 13 residues. The DNA for the CDR3 is TGTGCCATCAGTGGCGCAGGGACAGATACGCAGTATTTT. Its translation is CAISGAGTDTQYF.

There are many counts of this clonotype. The chain employs TRBV6-5 and TRBJ1-1; 7 bases are a match to TRBD1. From germline, CDR1 is MNHEY and CDR2 SVGAGI. The ends lost 2 bases at V and 3 bases at J; junction bases unmatched: 0. The CDR3 contains 13 residues. CDR3 sequence: CASSYDRDTEAFF. The CDR3 DNA follows: TGTGCCAGCAGTTACGACAGGGACACTGAAGCTTTCTTT.

The sample holds a few counts of this clonotype. J is TRBJ1-5 and V is TRBV5-1; 10 bases are shared with TRBD1. CDR3 length: 19 amino acids. The V segment lost 0 bases and the J segment 0 bases; nucleotides outside the gene matches: 9. Germline CDR1 SGHRS, CDR2 YFSETQ. CDR3 sequence reads: CASSLAQRDRGYSNQPQHF. The CDR3 region has the DNA TGCGCCAGCAGCTTGGCCCAACGGGACAGGGGATATAGCAATCAGCCCCAGCATTTT.

This clonotype was counted between two and nine times. The chain couples TRBV6-5 to TRBJ2-7; D uncertain. This CDR3 comprises 18 residues. CDR1 and CDR2 (germline): MNHEY, SVGAGI. V dropped 0 bases and J dropped 1 base, with 19 bases sitting between them. The CDR3 loop reads CASSYSPVRWMGSYEQYF. CDR3 nucleotide sequence: TGTGCCAGCAGTTACTCGCCCGTCCGATGGATGGGATCCTACGAGCAGTACTTC.

This clonotype was counted between two and nine times. The J gene is TRBJ1-6, the V gene TRBV20-1, with D maybe TRBD1 (6 bases). V gave up 6 bases and J gave up 3 bases, with 18 bases separating them. Per germline, CDR1 DFQATT and CDR2 SNEGSKA (reference sequence). The CDR3 covers 16 residues. The chain's CDR3 is CSAPTDRRFYNSPLHF. CDR3 in DNA: TGCAGTGCCCCTACCGACAGGAGGTTCTATAATTCACCCCTCCACTTT.

The chain employs TRBV20-1 and TRBJ1-1; a possible D gene is TRBD1 (5 bases). V gave up 0 bases and J gave up 4 bases, with 21 bases separating them. CDR3 size: 17 residues. The germline CDR1 and CDR2 sequences are DFQATT and SNEGSKA (reference sequence). The CDR3 DNA reads TGCAGTGCTAGAGATAGGGTCGTGAGGGGAAGAGGCACTGAAGCTTTCTTT. Encoded protein: CSARDRVVRGRGTEAFF.

This chain connects TRBV5-1 to TRBJ1-1; TRBD1 might be the D (6 bases). Looked up from germline, CDR1 is SGHRS and CDR2 is YFSETQ. This CDR3 has 17 residues. Trimming pared 1 base from V and 0 bases from J, leaving 16 bases between. The CDR3 loop is CASSLLGGRLLNTEAFF. CDR3 nucleotide sequence: TGCGCCAGCAGCTTGTTAGGGGGGCGACTGTTGAACACTGAAGCTTTCTTT.

The chain employs TRBV7-9 and TRBJ2-1; maybe TRBD1 (6 bases). The germline gives CDR1 SEHNR, CDR2 FQNEAQ (reference sequence). This CDR3 is 16 amino acids long. V lost 4 bases and J lost 4, with 17 bases in between. The CDR3 DNA is TGTGCCAGCAGCTCTGTAAGAGGACAGCATTACAATGAGCAGTTCTTC. Encoded protein: CASSSVRGQHYNEQFF.

The chain carries TRBV7-6 and TRBJ2-7; 9 bases map to TRBD1. Per germline, CDR1 SGHVS and CDR2 FNYEAQ. The ends lost 4 bases at V and 5 bases at J; junction bases unmatched: 6. The CDR3 is 14 amino acids. The CDR3 coding sequence is TGTGCCAGCAGCTCGACAGGGGGTTTGAACGAGCAGTACTTC. It codes for CASSSTGGLNEQYF. Looking up the rest from reference TRBV7-6 and TRBJ2-7 gives the full variable domain: GAGVSQSPRYKVTKRGQDVALRCDPISGHVSLYWYRQALGQGPEFLTYFNYEAQQDKSGLPNDRFSAERPEGSISTLTIQRTEQRDSAMYRCASSSTGGLNEQYFGPGTRLTVT.

This clonotype showed up just a few times. The genes are TRBV29-1 and TRBJ2-3, with 11 bases lining up with TRBD2. The CDR3 covers 15 residues. Trimming cost V 0 bases and J 4 bases; bases outside gene matches: 3. Germline V lookup: CDR1 SQVTM, CDR2 ANQGSEA. The CDR3 loop reads CSVEESSGGPDTQYF. The CDR3 region has the DNA TGCAGCGTTGAAGAGTCTAGCGGGGGGCCAGATACGCAGTATTTT.

V usage is TRBV29-1 and J usage is TRBJ2-1, with 7 bases identical to TRBD2. This CDR3 is built from 15 residues. Germline V gives CDR1 SQVTM, CDR2 ANQGSEA. The J segment lost 4 bases and the V segment lost 0 bases, leaving 6 bases of the junction unmatched. CDR3 sequence (DNA): TGCAGCGTTGAAGATGTTAGCGGGTTTTACAATGAGCAGTTCTTC. Its protein product is CSVEDVSGFYNEQFF.